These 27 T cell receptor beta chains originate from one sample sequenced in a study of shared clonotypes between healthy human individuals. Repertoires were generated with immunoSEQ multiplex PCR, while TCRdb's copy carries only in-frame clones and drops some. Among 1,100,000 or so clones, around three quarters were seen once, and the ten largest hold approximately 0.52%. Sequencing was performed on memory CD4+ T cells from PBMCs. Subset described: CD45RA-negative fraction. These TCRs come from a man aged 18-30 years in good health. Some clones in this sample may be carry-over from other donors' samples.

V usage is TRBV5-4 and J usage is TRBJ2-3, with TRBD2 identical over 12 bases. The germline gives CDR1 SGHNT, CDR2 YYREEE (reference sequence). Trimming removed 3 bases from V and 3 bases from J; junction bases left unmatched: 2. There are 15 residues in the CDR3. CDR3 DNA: TGTGCCAGCAGCTCGACTAGCGGGAGAACAGATACGCAGTATTTT. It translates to CASSSTSGRTDTQYF.

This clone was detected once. The CDR3, as DNA: TGCAGCGTTGCGACACCGCGGGAGCCCTACGAGCAGTACTTC. Protein: CSVATPREPYEQYF. This chain links TRBV29-1 with TRBJ2-7; 7 bases are a match to TRBD2. Germline values: CDR1 SQVTM, CDR2 ANQGSEA. This CDR3 is built from 14 residues. After removal of 4 bases from V and 2 bases from J, the junction contained 8 bases not matched to a gene.

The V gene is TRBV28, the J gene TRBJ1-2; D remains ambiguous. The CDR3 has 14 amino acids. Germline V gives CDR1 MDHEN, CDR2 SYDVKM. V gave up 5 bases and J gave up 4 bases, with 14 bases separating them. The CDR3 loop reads CASSRSVSGYGYTF. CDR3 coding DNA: TGTGCCAGCAGTCGCTCCGTGAGTGGCTATGGCTACACCTTC.

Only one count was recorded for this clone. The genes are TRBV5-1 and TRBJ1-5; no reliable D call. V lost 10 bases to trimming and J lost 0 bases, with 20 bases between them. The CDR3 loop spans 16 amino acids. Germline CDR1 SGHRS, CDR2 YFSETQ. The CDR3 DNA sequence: TGCGCCTTTCGAAGGACGGGGAGGTATAGCAATCAGCCCCAGCATTTT. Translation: CAFRRTGRYSNQPQHF.

The CDR3 sequence is CASSLAGGFGDTQYF. As DNA, the CDR3 is TGCGCCAGCAGCTTGGCCGGGGGCTTCGGAGATACGCAGTATTTT. The chain combines TRBV5-1 with TRBJ2-3; D possibly matches TRBD1 or TRBD2 (6 bases each). The CDR3 length is 15 residues. V was shortened by 0 bases and J by 5 bases, with 13 bases between the two germline ends. Looked up from germline, CDR1 is SGHRS and CDR2 is YFSETQ.

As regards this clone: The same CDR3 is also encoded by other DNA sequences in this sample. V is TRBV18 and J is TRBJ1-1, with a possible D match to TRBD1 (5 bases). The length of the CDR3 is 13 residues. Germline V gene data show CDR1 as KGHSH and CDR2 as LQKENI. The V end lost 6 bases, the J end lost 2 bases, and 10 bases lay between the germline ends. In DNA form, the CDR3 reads TGTGCCAGCTCCTCTACAGGTAACACTGAAGCTTTCTTT. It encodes CASSSTGNTEAFF.

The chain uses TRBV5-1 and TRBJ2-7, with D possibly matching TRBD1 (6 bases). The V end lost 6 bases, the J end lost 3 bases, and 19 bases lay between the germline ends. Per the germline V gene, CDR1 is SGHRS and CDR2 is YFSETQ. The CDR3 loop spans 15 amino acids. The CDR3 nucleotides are TGCGCCAGCACACCCAGCTCAGGGGAGCACTACGAGCAGTACTTC. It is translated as CASTPSSGEHYEQYF.

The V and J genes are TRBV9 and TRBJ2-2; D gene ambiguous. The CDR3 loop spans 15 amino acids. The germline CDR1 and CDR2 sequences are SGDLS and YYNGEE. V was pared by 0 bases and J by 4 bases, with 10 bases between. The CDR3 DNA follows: TGTGCCAGCAGCGTAGCGAGGAGAACCACCGGGGAGCTGTTTTTT. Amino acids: CASSVARRTTGELFF.

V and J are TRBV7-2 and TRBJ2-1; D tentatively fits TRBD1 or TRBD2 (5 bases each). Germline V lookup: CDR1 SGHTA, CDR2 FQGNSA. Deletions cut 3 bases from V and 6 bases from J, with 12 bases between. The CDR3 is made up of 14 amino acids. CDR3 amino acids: CASSLGLAFNEQFF. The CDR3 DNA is TGTGCCAGCAGCTTGGGGCTAGCATTCAATGAGCAGTTCTTC.

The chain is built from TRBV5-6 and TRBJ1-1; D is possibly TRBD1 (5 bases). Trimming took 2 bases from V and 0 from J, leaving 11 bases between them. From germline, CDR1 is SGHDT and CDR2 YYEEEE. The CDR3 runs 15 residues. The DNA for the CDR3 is TGTGCCAGCAGCTTTGAGCCGGGACTGAACACTGAAGCTTTCTTT. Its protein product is CASSFEPGLNTEAFF.

Here the CDR3 DNA reads TGCAGCGGGCAACAGGGGAGGGGTTCCAATGAGCAGTTCTTC. Amino acids: CSGQQGRGSNEQFF. The rearrangement uses TRBV29-1 and TRBJ2-1; D is possibly TRBD1 or TRBD2 (7 bases each). The CDR3 extends over 14 amino acids. Trimming took 7 bases from V and 6 from J, leaving 19 bases between them. CDR1 and CDR2 (germline): SQVTM, ANQGSEA.

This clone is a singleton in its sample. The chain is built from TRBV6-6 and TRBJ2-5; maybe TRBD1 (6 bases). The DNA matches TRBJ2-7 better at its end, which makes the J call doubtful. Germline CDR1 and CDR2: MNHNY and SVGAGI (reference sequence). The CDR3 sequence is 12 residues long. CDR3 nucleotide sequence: TGTGCCAGCAGCCGCGACAGGTACGAGCAGTACTTC. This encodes CASSRDRYEQYF.

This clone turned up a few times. CDR3 bases: TGTGCCGGCGAGAAGGGGGCCGTCTCTGGGGCCAACGTCCTGACTTTC. This encodes CAGEKGAVSGANVLTF. The rearrangement links TRBV7-9 to TRBJ2-6; 7 bases map to TRBD1. Trimming removed 11 bases from V and 0 bases from J; junction bases left unmatched: 10. CDR1 is SEHNR, CDR2 FQNEAQ, per germline (reference sequence). This CDR3 has 16 amino acids.

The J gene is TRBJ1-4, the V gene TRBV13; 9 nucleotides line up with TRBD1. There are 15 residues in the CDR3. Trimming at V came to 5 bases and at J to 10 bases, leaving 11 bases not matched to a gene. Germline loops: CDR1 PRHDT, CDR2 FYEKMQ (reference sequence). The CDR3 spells CASSTHRGQSGKLFF. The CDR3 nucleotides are TGTGCCAGCAGCACCCACAGGGGGCAGTCGGGAAAACTGTTTTTT.

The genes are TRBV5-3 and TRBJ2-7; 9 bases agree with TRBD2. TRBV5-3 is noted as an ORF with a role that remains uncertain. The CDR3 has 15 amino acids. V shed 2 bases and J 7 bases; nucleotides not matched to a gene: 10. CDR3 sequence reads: CARSFSGRRKGEQYF. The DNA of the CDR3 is TGTGCCAGAAGCTTTAGCGGGAGACGGAAGGGGGAGCAGTACTTC.

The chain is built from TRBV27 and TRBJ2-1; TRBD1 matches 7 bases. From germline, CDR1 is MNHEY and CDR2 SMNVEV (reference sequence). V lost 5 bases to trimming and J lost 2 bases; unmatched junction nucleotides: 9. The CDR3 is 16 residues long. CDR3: CASSPRPGQTYNEQFF. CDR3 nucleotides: TGTGCCAGCAGTCCCCGCCCGGGACAGACCTACAATGAGCAGTTCTTC.

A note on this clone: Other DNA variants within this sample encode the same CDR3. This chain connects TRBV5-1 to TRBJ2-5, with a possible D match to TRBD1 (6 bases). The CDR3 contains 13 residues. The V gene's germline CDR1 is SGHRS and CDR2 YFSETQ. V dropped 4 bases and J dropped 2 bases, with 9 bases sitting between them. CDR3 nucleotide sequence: TGCGCCAGCAGCCTGCAGGGGCAAGAGACCCAGTACTTC. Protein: CASSLQGQETQYF. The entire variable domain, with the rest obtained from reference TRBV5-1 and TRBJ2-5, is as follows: KAGVTQTPRYLIKTRGQQVTLSCSPISGHRSVSWYQQTPGQGLQFLFEYFSETQRNKGNFPGRFSGRQFSNSRSEMNVSTLELGDSALYLCASSLQGQETQYFGPGTRLLVL.

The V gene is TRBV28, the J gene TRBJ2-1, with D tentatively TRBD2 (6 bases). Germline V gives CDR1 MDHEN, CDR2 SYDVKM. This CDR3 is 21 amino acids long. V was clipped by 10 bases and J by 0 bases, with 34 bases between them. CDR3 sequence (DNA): TGTGCCACCCAGTTTATAATTTCGGGCAGCGGGCGCCCGAGCTCCTACAATGAGCAGTTCTTC. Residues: CATQFIISGSGRPSSYNEQFF.

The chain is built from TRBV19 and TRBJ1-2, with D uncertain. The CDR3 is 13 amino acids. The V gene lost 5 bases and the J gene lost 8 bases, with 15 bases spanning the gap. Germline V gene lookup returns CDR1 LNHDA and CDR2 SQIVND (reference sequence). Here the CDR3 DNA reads TGTGCCAGTAGTCCGACCGGGCCGGTAGGCTACACCTTC. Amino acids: CASSPTGPVGYTF. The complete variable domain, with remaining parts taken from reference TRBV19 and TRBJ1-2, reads DGGITQSPKYLFRKEGQNVTLSCEQNLNHDAMYWYRQDPGQGLRLIYYSQIVNDFQKGDIAEGYSVSREKKESFPLTVTSAQKNPTAFYLCASSPTGPVGYTFGSGTRLTVV.

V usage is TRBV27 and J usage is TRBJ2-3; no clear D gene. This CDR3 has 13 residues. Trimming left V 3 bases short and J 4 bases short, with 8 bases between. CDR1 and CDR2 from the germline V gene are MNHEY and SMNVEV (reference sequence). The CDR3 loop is CASSFFWADTQYF. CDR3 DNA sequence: TGTGCCAGCAGTTTCTTCTGGGCAGATACGCAGTATTTT.

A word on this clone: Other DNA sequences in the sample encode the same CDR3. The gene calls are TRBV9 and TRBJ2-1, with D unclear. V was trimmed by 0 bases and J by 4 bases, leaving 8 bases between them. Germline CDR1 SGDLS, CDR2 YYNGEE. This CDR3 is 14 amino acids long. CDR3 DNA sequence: TGTGCCAGCAGCGTAGCTACGACTTACAATGAGCAGTTCTTC. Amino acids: CASSVATTYNEQFF. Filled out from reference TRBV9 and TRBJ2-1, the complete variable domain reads DSGVTQTPKHLITATGQRVTLRCSPRSGDLSVYWYQQSLDQGLQFLIQYYNGEERAKGNILERFSAQQFPDLHSELNLSSLELGDSALYFCASSVATTYNEQFFGPGTRLTVL.

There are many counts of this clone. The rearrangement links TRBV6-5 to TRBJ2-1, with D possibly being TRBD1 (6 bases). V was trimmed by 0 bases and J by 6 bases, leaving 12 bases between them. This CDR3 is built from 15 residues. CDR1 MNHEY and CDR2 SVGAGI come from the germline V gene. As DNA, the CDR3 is TGTGCCAGCAGTTACTCGATGGGCAGGGGCAATGAGCAGTTCTTC. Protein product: CASSYSMGRGNEQFF.

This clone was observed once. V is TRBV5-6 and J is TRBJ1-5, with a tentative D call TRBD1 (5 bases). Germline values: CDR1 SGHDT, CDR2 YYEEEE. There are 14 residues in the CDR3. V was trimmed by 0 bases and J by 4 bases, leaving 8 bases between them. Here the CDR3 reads CASSLGQTNQPQHF. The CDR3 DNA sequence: TGTGCCAGCAGCTTGGGACAGACTAATCAGCCCCAGCATTTT.

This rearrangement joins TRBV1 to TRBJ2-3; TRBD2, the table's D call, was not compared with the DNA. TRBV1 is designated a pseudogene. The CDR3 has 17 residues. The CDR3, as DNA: TGCACCAGCAGCCCCCAATGTAGCGGGAGGGCCCCAGATACGCAGTATTTT. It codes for CTSSPQCSGRAPDTQYF.

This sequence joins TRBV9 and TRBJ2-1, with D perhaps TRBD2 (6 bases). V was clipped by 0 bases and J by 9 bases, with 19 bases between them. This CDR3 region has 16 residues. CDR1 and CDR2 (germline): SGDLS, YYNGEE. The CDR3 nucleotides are TGTGCCAGCAGCGTAGATCAGGGACTCCTCTGGAGTGAGCAGTTCTTC. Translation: CASSVDQGLLWSEQFF.

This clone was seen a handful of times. For the CDR3, the DNA is TGTGCCAGCAGTTTGAGGGCCGTACTTTGGGGCGAGCAGTACTTC. Translation: CASSLRAVLWGEQYF. This chain connects TRBV28 to TRBJ2-7; tentative D call: TRBD2 (5 bases). The CDR3 has 15 amino acids. The V end was cut by 3 bases, the J end by 6 bases, with 18 bases between. Germline V gene lookup returns CDR1 MDHEN and CDR2 SYDVKM.

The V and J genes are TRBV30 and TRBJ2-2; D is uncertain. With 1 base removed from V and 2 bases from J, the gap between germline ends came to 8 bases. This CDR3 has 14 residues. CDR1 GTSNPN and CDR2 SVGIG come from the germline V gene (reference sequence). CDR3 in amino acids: CAWSALSNTGELFF. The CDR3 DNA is TGTGCCTGGAGTGCACTTAGTAACACCGGGGAGCTGTTTTTT.